These T cell receptor beta chains were read from a single sample in a study of blood T cell repertoires in COVID-19. Here immunoSEQ multiplex PCR was the method, and the copy in TCRdb shows in-frame clones only, minus some. The top ten clones hold roughly a tenth of a sample with roughly 100,000 clones, around 73% of them seen once. Sample: peripheral blood. All receptors derive from a man in his sixties with active or convalescent COVID-19. Each CDR3 is given with its conserved first and last residue. A clone size is listed for some rows: how often the clone was seen (once, few, many), or a class if it is expanded.

size	V	J	CDR3
NA	TRBV7-9	TRBJ2-1	CASSLHWTGESSYNEQFF
NA	TRBV5-1	TRBJ2-3	CASSEGLAVTDTQYF
once	TRBV15	TRBJ2-1	CATSRGVFDRDYNEQFF
NA	TRBV19	TRBJ1-1	CASSIPFSAFF
NA	TRBV5-5	TRBJ1-2	CASSNTGGNYGYTF
NA	TRBV7-2	TRBJ1-4	CASSLNRGGEKLFF
many	TRBV29-1	TRBJ1-4	CSVGVSLGTNEKLFF
NA	TRBV5-1	TRBJ2-2	CASSPGTANTGELFF
NA	TRBV2	TRBJ2-1	CASSEASGGLYNEQFF
once	TRBV6-2/TRBV6-3	TRBJ2-3	CASSLQIYTQYF
few	TRBV5-5	TRBJ1-2	CASSLTVTDFYGYTF
NA	TRBV18	TRBJ1-2	CASSPPGTGGNYGYTF
NA	TRBV27	TRBJ1-5	CASSFRRGGQPQHF
NA	TRBV11-3	TRBJ2-5	CASSLAGETQYF
few	TRBV23-1	TRBJ1-3	CASLPRRTYSGNTIYF
NA	TRBV10-2	TRBJ2-1	CASGAGYEQFF
NA	TRBV11-3	TRBJ1-3	CASSSGGNTIYF
NA	TRBV27	TRBJ1-2	CASSITGSPYGYTF
NA	TRBV5-1	TRBJ2-1	CASSLAGELFDEQFF
NA	TRBV27	TRBJ2-2	CASRTDLAGVPGELFF
NA	TRBV6-5	TRBJ2-2	CASRTGETNTGELFF
NA	TRBV7-6	TRBJ2-7	CASSLGAGGASSYEQYF
NA	TRBV16	TRBJ1-1	CASSQQQGNTEAFF
NA	TRBV4-3	TRBJ1-1	CASSQVGAGNTEAFF
NA	TRBV6-2/TRBV6-3	TRBJ2-3	CASSSPTSGTKDTQYF
NA	TRBV19	TRBJ1-4	CASSRDSMNEKLFF
once	TRBV11-2	TRBJ2-2	CASSSDRVPNTGELFF
few	TRBV3-1/TRBV3-2	TRBJ2-1	CASSQRTSVNEQFF
NA	TRBV6-5	TRBJ1-6	CASSYSNRANSPLHF
NA	TRBV11-2	TRBJ2-5	CASTRDRYQETQYF
NA	TRBV28	TRBJ1-2	CASTTPGALRTF
NA	TRBV14	TRBJ2-3	CASSQYTGLSLTDTQYF
NA	TRBV6-1	TRBJ1-6	CASSEAMGHFNSPLHF
medium-sized	TRBV5-1	TRBJ1-3	CASSRGQPAGNTIYF
NA	TRBV18	TRBJ2-5	CASSLTTVQGGETQYF
once	TRBV7-2	TRBJ2-1	CASSLGTTDKFF
NA	TRBV12-3/TRBV12-4	TRBJ2-7	CASSFGGYEQYF
NA	TRBV6-5	TRBJ1-5	CASRLRQGSNQPQHF
NA	TRBV6-2/TRBV6-3	TRBJ1-2	CASSYPDRVDGYTF
NA	TRBV27	TRBJ2-1	CASSSAQIAESSYNEQFF
NA	TRBV12-3/TRBV12-4	TRBJ2-3	CASSLAGRDTQYF
NA	TRBV11-2	TRBJ1-1	CASSSRDRGEAFF
NA	TRBV5-1	TRBJ2-1	CASMGSGDEVFF
NA	TRBV7-9	TRBJ2-3	CASSFGGDTQYF
once	TRBV12-5	TRBJ1-2	CASESGYGYTF
NA	TRBV5-1	TRBJ2-3	CASSSGAGYRSTDTQYF
NA	TRBV2	TRBJ1-5	CASTEWGQGANSNQPQHF
NA	TRBV12-3/TRBV12-4	TRBJ1-2	CASSSDRLGGYTF
NA	TRBV19	TRBJ1-2	CASHSGSGQGVGYTF
NA	TRBV5-8	TRBJ2-5	CASSPRSHRETQYF
few	TRBV19	TRBJ2-2	CASSIQTIGELFF